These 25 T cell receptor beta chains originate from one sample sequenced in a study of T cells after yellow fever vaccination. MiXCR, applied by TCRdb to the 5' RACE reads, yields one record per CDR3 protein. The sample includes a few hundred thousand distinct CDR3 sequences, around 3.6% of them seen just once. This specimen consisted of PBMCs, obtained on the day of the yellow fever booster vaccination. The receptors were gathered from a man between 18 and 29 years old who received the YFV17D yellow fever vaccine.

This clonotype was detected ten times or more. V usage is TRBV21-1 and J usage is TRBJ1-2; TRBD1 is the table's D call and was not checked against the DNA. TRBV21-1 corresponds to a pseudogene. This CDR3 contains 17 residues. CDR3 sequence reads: CASSKVADREPNYGYTF. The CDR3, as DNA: TGTGCCAGCAGCAAAGTGGCGGACAGGGAACCTAACTATGGCTACACCTTC.

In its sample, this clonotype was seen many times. CDR3 nucleotide sequence: TGCGCCAGCAGCCAAGATTATCACTTAGACACAGATACGCAGTATTTT. Its translation is CASSQDYHLDTDTQYF. The V call is TRBV4-3, the J call TRBJ2-3; unclear D gene. Germline CDR1 reads LGHNA; CDR2 reads YSLEER. The ends were cut back, 0 bases at V and 2 bases at J, with 12 bases in the middle. The length of the CDR3 is 16 residues.

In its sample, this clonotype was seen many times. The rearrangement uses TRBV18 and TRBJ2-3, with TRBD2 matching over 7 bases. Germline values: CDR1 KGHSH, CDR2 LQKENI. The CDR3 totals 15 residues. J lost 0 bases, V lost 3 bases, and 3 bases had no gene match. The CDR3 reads CASSPRSGSTDTQYF. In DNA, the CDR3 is TGTGCCAGCTCACCTCGTAGCGGGAGCACAGATACGCAGTATTTT.

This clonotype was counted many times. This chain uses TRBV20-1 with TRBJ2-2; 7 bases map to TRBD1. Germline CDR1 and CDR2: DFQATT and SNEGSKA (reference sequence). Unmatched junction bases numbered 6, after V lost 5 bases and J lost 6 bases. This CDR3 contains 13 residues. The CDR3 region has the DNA TGCAGTGCTGCCCCCCAGGGGGCCGGGGAGCTGTTTTTT. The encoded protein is CSAAPQGAGELFF.

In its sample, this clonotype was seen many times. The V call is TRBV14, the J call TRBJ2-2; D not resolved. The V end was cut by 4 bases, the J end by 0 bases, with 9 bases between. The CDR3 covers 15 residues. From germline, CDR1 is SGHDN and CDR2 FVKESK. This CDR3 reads CASSRLQTNTGELFF. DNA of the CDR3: TGTGCCAGCAGCCGGCTACAAACGAACACCGGGGAGCTGTTTTTT.

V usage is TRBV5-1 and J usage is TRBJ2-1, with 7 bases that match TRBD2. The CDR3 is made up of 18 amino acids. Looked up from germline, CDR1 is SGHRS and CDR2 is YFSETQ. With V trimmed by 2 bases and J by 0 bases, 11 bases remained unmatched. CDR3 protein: CASSFTWTRPSSYNEQFF. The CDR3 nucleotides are TGCGCCAGCAGCTTTACCTGGACTAGGCCGAGCTCCTACAATGAGCAGTTCTTC.

The CDR3 loop is CASEGSGWTGELFF. The CDR3 nucleotides are TGCGCCAGCGAAGGATCAGGATGGACCGGGGAGCTGTTTTTT. The chain links TRBV4-1 to TRBJ2-2; D not resolved. V lost 8 bases, J lost 5 bases, and 15 bases lay in between. This CDR3 is 14 amino acids long. Per germline, CDR1 MGHRA and CDR2 YSYEKL.

The CDR3 here is CASSQDRFAEAFF. Written as DNA, the CDR3 is TGCGCCAGCAGCCAAGACAGGTTCGCTGAAGCTTTCTTT. This chain links TRBV4-3 with TRBJ1-1, with D unresolved. The V gene lost 0 bases and the J gene lost 6 bases, with 8 bases spanning the gap. This CDR3 is 13 amino acids long. Per the germline V gene, CDR1 is LGHNA and CDR2 is YSLEER.

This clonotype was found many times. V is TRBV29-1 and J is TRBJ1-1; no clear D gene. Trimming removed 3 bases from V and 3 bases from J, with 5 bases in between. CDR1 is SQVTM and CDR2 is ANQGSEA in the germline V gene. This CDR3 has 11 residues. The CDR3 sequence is CSVESYTEAFF. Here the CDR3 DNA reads TGCAGCGTTGAGTCTTACACTGAAGCTTTCTTT.

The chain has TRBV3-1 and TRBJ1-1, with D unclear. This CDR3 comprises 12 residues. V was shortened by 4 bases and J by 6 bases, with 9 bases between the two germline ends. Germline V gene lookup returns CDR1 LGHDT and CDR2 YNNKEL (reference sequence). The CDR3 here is CASSRPDAEAFF. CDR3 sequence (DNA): TGTGCCAGCAGCCGTCCTGACGCTGAAGCTTTCTTT.

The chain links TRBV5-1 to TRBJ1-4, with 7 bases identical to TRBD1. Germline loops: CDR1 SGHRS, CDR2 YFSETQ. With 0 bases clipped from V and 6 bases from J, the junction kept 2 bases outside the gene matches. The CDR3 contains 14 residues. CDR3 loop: CASSLEGADEKLFF. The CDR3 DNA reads TGCGCCAGCAGCTTGGAGGGGGCCGATGAAAAACTGTTTTTT.

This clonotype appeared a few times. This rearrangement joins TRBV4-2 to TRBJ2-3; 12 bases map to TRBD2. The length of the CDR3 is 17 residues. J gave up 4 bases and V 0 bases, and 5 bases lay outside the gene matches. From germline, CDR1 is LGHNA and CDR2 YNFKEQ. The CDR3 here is CASSQDSPSGGADTQYF. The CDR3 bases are TGTGCCAGCAGCCAAGATAGCCCTAGCGGGGGGGCAGATACGCAGTATTTT.

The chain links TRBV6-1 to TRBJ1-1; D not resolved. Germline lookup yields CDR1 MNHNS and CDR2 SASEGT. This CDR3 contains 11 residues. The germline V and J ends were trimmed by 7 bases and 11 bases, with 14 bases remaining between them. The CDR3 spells CASNMLLKAFF. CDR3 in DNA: TGTGCCAGCAACATGCTTTTGAAGGCTTTCTTT.

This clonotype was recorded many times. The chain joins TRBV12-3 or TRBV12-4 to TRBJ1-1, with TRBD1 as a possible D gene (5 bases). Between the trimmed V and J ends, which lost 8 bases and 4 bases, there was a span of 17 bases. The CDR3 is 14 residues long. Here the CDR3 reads CASSSPGGVTEAFF. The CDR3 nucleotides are TGTGCCAGCTCCTCCCCGGGGGGAGTCACTGAAGCTTTCTTT.

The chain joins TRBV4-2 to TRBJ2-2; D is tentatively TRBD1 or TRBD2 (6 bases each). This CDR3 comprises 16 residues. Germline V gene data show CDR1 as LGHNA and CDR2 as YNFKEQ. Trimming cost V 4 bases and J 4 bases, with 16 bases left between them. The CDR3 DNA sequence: TGTGCCAGCAGCCTATTCAGATGGGGGGCCACCGGGGAGCTGTTTTTT. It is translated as CASSLFRWGATGELFF.

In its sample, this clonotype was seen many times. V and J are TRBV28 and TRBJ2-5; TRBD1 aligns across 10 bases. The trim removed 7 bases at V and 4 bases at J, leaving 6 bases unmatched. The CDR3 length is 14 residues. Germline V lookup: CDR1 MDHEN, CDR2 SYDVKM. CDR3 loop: CASTTGGSPETQYF. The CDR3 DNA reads TGTGCCAGCACGACAGGGGGCTCCCCAGAGACCCAGTACTTC.

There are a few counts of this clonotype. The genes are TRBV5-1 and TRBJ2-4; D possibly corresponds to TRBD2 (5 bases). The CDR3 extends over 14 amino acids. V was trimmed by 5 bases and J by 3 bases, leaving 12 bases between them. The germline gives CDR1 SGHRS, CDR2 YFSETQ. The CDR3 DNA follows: TGCGCCAGCAGGTCGGACTCAGGCAAAAACATTCAGTACTTC. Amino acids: CASRSDSGKNIQYF.

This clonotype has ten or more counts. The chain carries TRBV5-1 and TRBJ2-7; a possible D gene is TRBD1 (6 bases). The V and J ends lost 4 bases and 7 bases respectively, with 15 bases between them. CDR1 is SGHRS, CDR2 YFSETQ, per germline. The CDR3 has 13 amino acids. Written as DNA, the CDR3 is TGCGCCAGCAGCCTCACGCAGGGGCGGGAGCAGTACGTC. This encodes CASSLTQGREQYV.

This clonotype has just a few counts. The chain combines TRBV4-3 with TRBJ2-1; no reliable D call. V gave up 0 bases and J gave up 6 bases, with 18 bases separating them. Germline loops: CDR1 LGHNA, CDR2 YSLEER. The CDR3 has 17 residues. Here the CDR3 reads CASSQDEAGFGLNEQFF. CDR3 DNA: TGCGCCAGCAGCCAAGATGAGGCAGGCTTCGGGCTCAATGAGCAGTTCTTC.

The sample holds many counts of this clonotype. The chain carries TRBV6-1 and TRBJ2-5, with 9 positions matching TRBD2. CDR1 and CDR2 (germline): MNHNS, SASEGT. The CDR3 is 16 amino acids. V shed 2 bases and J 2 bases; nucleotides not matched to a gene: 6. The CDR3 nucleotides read TGTGCCAGCAGTGAACTCGGCGGGGGGGGGCAAGAGACCCAGTACTTC. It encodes CASSELGGGGQETQYF.

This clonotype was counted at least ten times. The CDR3 here is CASSVQGTYNEQFF. For the CDR3, the DNA is TGTGCCAGCAGCGTACAGGGAACCTACAATGAGCAGTTCTTC. The chain employs TRBV5-4 and TRBJ2-1; TRBD1 is a possible D gene (6 bases). The V end was cut by 4 bases, the J end by 2 bases, with 10 bases between. The CDR3 contains 14 residues. The germline V gene encodes CDR1 SGHNT and CDR2 YYREEE (reference sequence). Complete variable domain (other parts from reference TRBV5-4 and TRBJ2-1): ETGVTQSPTHLIKTRGQQVTLRCSSQSGHNTVSWYQQALGQGPQFIFQYYREEENGRGNFPPRFSGLQFPNYSSELNVNALELDDSALYLCASSVQGTYNEQFFGPGTRLTVL.

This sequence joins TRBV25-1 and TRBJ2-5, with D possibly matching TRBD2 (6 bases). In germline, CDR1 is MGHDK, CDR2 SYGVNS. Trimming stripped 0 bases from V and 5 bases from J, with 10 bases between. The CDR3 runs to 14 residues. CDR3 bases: TGTGCCAGCAGTGAATATCCAGGGACTGAGACCCAGTACTTC. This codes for CASSEYPGTETQYF.

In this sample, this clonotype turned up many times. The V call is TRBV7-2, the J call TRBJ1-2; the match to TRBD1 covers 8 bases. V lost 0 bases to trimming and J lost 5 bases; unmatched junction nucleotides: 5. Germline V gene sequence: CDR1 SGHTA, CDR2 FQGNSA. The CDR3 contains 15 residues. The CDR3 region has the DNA TGTGCCAGCAGCTTAGCGGGCAGGGGGCAATATGGCTACACCTTC. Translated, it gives CASSLAGRGQYGYTF.

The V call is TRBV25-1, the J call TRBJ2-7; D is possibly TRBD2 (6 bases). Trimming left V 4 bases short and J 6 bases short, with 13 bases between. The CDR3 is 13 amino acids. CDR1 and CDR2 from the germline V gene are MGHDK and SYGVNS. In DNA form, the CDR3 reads TGTGCCAGCAGTGCGCGGGACCGTGGCGAGCAGTACGTC. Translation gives CASSARDRGEQYV.

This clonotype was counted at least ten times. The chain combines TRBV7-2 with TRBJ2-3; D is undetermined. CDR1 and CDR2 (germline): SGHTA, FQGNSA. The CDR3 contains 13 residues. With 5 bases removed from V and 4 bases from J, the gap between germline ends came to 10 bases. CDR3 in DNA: TGTGCCAGCAGCCTCTTGGTCGCAGATACGCAGTATTTT. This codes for CASSLLVADTQYF.